These T cell receptor beta chains were read from a single sample in a study of T cell repertoires in cytomegalovirus infection. TCRdb reprocessed the reads via MiXCR and lists one record per CDR3 protein. The repertoire holds 300,000 to 400,000 distinct CDR3 sequences, 20% to 30% seen once, with approximately 12% in the top ten. No antigen has been assigned to these receptors. The source was cultured PBMCs, collected from culture after CMV antigen stimulation. The receptors derive from a human donor in good health (CMV status not recorded). Some clones in this sample may be carry-over from other donors' samples. CDR3s leave out the opening cysteine and the closing phenylalanine or tryptophan. The D gene is left open where the match is weak. Size is stated for part of the rows, as once, few or many counts, or as a class when the clone is expanded.

abundance: many; v_gene: TRBV11-3; d_gene: NA; CDR3aa: ASSLGGGHSYEQY
abundance: many; v_gene: TRBV19; d_gene: TRBD1; CDR3aa: ASSATGEYEQY
abundance: few; v_gene: TRBV6-6; d_gene: TRBD1; CDR3aa: ASSYSDPRTGGHSYGYT
abundance: many; v_gene: TRBV7-2; d_gene: NA; CDR3aa: ASSFSENTEAF
abundance: few; v_gene: TRBV25-1; d_gene: NA; CDR3aa: ASSESRRGSDEQY
abundance: NA; v_gene: TRBV28; d_gene: NA; CDR3aa: ASSSSNYEQY
abundance: few; v_gene: TRBV7-2; d_gene: NA; CDR3aa: ASSLPTLETQY
abundance: many; v_gene: TRBV7-2; d_gene: NA; CDR3aa: ASSLTRGDTQY
abundance: few; v_gene: TRBV7-9; d_gene: TRBD2; CDR3aa: ASSSRLGAGVRSTGELF
abundance: few; v_gene: TRBV6-2/TRBV6-3; d_gene: NA; CDR3aa: ASSYPGELREQF
abundance: NA; v_gene: TRBV12-3/TRBV12-4; d_gene: NA; CDR3aa: ASRPDLEETQY
abundance: few; v_gene: TRBV7-2; d_gene: TRBD1; CDR3aa: ASSPAFGRGPSGNTIY
abundance: many; v_gene: TRBV7-2; d_gene: TRBD2; CDR3aa: ASSLAGAQRGTQY
abundance: few; v_gene: TRBV14; d_gene: NA; CDR3aa: ASSQSGQSLNTGELF
abundance: NA; v_gene: TRBV7-4; d_gene: NA; CDR3aa: ASSYQRELF
abundance: NA; v_gene: TRBV10-3; d_gene: NA; CDR3aa: ATSGTASTDTQY
abundance: many; v_gene: TRBV7-2; d_gene: TRBD1; CDR3aa: ASSLGAGGRYGYT
abundance: many; v_gene: TRBV7-2; d_gene: NA; CDR3aa: ASSSRGANEQF
abundance: few; v_gene: TRBV6-2/TRBV6-3; d_gene: TRBD1; CDR3aa: ASSYAWDRGNEQF
abundance: few; v_gene: TRBV10-3; d_gene: TRBD2; CDR3aa: AISRGGSRVGNEQF
abundance: many; v_gene: TRBV12-3/TRBV12-4; d_gene: TRBD1; CDR3aa: ASRGGSTEAF
abundance: NA; v_gene: TRBV11-2; d_gene: NA; CDR3aa: ASSIPGRLEAF
abundance: few; v_gene: TRBV3-1; d_gene: NA; CDR3aa: ASSSSDWVLAKNIQY
abundance: few; v_gene: TRBV20-1; d_gene: TRBD2; CDR3aa: SANDGRAGETQY
abundance: NA; v_gene: TRBV7-8; d_gene: NA; CDR3aa: ASSLVLRDEQY
abundance: few; v_gene: TRBV12-3/TRBV12-4; d_gene: TRBD2; CDR3aa: ASSSARLTSLAGDFNEQF
abundance: few; v_gene: TRBV5-1; d_gene: TRBD1; CDR3aa: ASSLAPGQTYNEQF
abundance: NA; v_gene: TRBV6-2/TRBV6-3; d_gene: TRBD2; CDR3aa: ASSYREADTQY